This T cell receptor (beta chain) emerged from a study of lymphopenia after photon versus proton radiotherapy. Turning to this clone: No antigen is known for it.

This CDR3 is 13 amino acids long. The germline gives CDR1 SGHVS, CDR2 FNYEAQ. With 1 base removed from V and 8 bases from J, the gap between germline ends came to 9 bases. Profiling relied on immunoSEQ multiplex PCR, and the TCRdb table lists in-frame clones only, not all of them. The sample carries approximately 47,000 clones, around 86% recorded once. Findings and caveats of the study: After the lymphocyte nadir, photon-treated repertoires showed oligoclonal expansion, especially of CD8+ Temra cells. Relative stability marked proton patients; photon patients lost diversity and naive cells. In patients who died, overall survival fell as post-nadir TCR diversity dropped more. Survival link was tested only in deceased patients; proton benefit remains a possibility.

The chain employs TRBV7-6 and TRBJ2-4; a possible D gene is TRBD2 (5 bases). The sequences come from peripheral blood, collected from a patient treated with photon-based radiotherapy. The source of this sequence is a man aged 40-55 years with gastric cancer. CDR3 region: CASSLGLEDIQYF. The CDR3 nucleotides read TGTGCCAGCAGCTTAGGGTTGGAGGACATTCAGTACTTC.